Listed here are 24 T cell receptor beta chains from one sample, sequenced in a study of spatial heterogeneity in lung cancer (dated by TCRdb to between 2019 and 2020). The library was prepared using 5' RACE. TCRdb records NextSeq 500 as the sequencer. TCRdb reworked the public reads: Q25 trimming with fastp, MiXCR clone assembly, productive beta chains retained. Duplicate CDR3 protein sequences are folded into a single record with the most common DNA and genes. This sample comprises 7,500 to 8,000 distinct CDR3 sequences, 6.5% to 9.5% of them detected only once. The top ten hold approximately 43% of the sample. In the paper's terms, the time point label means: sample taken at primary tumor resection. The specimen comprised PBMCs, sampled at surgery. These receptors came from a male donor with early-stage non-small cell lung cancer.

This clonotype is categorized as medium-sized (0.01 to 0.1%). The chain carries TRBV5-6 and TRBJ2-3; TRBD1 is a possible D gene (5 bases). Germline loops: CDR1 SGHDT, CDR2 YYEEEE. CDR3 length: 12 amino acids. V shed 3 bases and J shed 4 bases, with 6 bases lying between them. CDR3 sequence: CASSSGPDTQYF. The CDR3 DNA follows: TGTGCCAGCAGCTCAGGGCCAGATACGCAGTATTTT. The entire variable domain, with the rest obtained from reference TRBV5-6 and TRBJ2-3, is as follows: DAGVTQSPTHLIKTRGQQVTLRCSPKSGHDTVSWYQQALGQGPQFIFQYYEEEERQRGNFPDRFSGHQFPNYSSELNVNALLLGDSALYLCASSSGPDTQYFGPGTRLTVL.

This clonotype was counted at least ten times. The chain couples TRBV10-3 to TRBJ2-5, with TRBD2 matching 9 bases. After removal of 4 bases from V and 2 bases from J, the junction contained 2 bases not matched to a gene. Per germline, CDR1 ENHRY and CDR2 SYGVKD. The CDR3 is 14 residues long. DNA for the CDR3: TGTGCCATCAGTGGACTAGCGGAACAAGAGACCCAGTACTTC. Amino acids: CAISGLAEQETQYF.

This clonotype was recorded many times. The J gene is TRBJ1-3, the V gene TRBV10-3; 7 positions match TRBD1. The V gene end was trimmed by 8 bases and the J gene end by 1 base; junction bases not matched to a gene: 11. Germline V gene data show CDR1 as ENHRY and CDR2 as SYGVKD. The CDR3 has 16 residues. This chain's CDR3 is CAILDYQGVSGNTIYF. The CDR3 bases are TGTGCCATCCTCGATTATCAGGGGGTTTCTGGAAACACCATATATTTT.

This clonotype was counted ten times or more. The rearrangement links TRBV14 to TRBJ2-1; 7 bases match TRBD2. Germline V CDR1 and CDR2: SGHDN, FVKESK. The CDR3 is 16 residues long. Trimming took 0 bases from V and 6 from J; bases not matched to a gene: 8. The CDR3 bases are TGTGCCAGCAGCCAAGACCTGGCACTAGCGAGCAATGAGCAGTTCTTC. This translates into CASSQDLALASNEQFF.

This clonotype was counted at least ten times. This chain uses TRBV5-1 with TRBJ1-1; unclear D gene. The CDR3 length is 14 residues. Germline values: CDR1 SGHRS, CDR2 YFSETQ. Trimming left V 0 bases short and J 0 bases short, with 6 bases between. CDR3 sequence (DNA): TGCGCCAGCAGCTTGGACCTACTGAACACTGAAGCTTTCTTT. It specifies CASSLDLLNTEAFF.

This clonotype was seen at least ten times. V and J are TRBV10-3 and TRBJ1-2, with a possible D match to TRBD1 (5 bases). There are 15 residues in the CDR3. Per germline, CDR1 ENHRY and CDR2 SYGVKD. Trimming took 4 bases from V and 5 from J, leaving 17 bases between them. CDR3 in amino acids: CAISGGAQLTYGYTF. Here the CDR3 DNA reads TGTGCCATCAGTGGAGGGGCTCAGCTGACGTATGGCTACACCTTC.

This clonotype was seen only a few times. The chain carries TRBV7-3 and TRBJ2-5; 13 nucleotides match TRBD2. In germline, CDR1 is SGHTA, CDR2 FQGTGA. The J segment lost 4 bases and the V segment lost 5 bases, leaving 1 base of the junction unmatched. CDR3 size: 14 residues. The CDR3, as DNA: TGTGCCAGCAGCAGACTAGCGGGAGGAGAGACCCAGTACTTC. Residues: CASSRLAGGETQYF.

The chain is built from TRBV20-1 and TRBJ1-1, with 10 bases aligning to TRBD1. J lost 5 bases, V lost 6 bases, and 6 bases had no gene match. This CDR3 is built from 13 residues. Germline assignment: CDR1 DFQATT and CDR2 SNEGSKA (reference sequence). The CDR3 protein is CSAPTGGKTEAFF. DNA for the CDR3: TGCAGTGCCCCGACAGGGGGCAAGACTGAAGCTTTCTTT.

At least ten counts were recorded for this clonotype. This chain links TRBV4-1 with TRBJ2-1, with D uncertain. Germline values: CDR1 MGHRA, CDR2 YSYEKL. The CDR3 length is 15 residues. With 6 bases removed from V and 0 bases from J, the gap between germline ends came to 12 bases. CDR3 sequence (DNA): TGCGCCAGCAGACCCTGGCGAAGCTCCTACAATGAGCAGTTCTTC. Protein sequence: CASRPWRSSYNEQFF.

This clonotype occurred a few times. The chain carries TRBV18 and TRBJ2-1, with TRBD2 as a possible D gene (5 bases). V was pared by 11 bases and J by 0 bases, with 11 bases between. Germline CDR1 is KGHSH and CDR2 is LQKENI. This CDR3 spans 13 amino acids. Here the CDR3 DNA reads TGTGCCTCAAGAGGGAGCTCCTACAATGAGCAGTTCTTC. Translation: CASRGSSYNEQFF.

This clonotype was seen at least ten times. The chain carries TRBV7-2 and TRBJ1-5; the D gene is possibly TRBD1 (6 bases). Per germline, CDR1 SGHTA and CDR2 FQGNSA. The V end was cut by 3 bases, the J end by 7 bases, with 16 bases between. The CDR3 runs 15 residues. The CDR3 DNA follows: TGTGCCAGCAGCTTTGCGTGGGGGCCGGAACAGCCCCAGCATTTT. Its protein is CASSFAWGPEQPQHF.

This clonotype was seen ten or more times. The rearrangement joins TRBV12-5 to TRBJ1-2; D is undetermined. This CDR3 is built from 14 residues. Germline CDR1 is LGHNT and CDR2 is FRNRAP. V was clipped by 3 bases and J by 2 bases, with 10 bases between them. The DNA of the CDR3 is TGTGCTAGTGGTTTTGTGAGGAGAAACTATGGCTACACCTTC. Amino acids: CASGFVRRNYGYTF.

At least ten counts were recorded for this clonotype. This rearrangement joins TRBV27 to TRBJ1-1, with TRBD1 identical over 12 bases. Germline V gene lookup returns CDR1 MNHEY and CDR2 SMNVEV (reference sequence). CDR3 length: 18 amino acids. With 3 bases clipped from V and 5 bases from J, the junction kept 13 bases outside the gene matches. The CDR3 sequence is CASSFFGGTGGVKTEAFF. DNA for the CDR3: TGTGCCAGCAGTTTTTTTGGGGGGACAGGGGGCGTAAAGACTGAAGCTTTCTTT.

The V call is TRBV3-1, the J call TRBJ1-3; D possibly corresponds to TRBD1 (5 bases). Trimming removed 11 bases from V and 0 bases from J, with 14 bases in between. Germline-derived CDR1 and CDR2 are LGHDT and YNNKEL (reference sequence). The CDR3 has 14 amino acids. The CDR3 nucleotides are TGTGCCGTCGGGGGGACGAGCTCTGGAAACACCATATATTTT. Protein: CAVGGTSSGNTIYF.

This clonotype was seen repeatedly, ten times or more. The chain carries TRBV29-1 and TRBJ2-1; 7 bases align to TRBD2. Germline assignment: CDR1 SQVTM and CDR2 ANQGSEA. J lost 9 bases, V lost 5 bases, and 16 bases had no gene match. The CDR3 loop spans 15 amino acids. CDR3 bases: TGCAGCGTTACCGGTCCCGGCGGGAGTTTGGGTGAGCAGTTCTTC. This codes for CSVTGPGGSLGEQFF.

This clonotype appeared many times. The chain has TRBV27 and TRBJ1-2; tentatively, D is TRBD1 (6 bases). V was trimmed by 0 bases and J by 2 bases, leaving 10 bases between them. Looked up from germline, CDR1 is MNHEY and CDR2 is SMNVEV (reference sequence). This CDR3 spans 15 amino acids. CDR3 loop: CASSLSPGANYGYTF. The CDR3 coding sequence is TGTGCCAGCAGTTTATCGCCGGGGGCGAACTATGGCTACACCTTC.

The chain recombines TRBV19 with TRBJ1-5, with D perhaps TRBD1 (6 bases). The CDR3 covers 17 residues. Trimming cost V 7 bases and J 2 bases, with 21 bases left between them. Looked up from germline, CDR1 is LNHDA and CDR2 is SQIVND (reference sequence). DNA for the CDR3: TGTGCCAGTACCCCACTTGGGCCAGGGGCTCGCAATCAGCCCCAGCATTTT. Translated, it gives CASTPLGPGARNQPQHF.

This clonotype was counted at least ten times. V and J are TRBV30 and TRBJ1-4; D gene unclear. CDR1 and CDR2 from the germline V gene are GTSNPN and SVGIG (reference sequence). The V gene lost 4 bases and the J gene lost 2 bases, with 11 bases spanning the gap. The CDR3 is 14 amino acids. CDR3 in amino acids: CAWNPHGTNEKLFF. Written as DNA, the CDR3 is TGTGCCTGGAACCCACACGGGACTAATGAAAAACTGTTTTTT.

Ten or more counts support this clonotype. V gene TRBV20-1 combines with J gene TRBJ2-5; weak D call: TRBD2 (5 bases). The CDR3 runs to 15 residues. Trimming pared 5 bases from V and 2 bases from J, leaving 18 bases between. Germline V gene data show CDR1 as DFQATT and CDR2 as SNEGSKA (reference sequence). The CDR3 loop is CSAPTSYGVQETQYF. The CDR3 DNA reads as TGCAGTGCTCCCACTAGTTACGGGGTACAAGAGACCCAGTACTTC.

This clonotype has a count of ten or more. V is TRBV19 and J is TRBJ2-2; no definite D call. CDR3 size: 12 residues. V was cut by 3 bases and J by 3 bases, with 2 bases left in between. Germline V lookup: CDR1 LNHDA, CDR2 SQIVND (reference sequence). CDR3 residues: CASSMDTGELFF. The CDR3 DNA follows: TGTGCCAGTAGTATGGACACCGGGGAGCTGTTTTTT.

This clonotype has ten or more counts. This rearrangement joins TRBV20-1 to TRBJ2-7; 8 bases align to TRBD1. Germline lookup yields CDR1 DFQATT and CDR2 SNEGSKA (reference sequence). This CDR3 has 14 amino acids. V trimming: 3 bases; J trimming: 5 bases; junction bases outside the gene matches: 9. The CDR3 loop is CSASSFGQGNEQYF. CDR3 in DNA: TGCAGTGCTAGCTCTTTCGGACAGGGAAACGAGCAGTACTTC.

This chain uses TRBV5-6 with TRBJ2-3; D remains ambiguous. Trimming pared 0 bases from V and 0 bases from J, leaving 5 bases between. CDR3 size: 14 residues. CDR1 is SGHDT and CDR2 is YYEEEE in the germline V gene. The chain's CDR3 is CASSLAGSTDTQYF. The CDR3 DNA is TGTGCCAGCAGCTTGGCCGGTAGCACAGATACGCAGTATTTT.

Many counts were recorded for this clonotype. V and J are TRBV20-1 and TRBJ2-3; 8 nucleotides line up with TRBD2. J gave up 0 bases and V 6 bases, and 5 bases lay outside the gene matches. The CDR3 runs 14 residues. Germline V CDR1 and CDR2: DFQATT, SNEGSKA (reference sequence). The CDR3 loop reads CSAGSGTSTDTQYF. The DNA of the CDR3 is TGCAGTGCAGGTAGCGGGACGAGCACAGATACGCAGTATTTT.

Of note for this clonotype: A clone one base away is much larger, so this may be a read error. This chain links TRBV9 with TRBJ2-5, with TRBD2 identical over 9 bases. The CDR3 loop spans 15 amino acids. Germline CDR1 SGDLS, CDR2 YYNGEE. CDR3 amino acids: CASSVLASGKETQNF. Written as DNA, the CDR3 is TGTGCCAGCAGCGTTTTGGCTAGCGGGAAAGAGACCCAGAACTTC.